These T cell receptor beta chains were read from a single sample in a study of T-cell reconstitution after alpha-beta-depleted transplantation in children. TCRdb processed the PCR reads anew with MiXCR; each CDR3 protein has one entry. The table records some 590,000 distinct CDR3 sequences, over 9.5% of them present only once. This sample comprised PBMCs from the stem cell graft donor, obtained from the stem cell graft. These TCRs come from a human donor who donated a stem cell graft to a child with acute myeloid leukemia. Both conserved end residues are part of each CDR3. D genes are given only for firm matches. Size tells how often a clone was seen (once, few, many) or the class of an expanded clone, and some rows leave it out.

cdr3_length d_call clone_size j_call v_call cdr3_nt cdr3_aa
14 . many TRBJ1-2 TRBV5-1 TGCGCCAGCGGTCAACAGGAGCTCAACTATGGCTACACCTTC CASGQQELNYGYTF
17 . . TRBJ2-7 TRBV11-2 TGTGCCAGCAGCTTAGAAGTGACATGGGGAAATGCCTACGAGCAGTACTTC CASSLEVTWGNAYEQYF
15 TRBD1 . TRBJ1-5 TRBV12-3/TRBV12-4 TGTGCCAGCAGCCCTCAGACAGGGGGAGGTCAGCCCCAGCATTTT CASSPQTGGGQPQHF
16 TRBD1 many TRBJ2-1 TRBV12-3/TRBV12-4 TGTGCCAGCAGTTCTCCTACAGGGGGCGGCCGCGGTGAGCAGTTCTTC CASSSPTGGGRGEQFF
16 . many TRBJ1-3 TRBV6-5 TGTGCCAGCAGTTACGATGGACAGCCCTCTGGAAACACCATATATTTT CASSYDGQPSGNTIYF
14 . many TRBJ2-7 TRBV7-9 TGTGCCATTGATGCCCCCCCGGGGGCCTACGAGCAGTACTTC CAIDAPPGAYEQYF
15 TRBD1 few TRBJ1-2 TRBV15 TGTGCCACCAGCAGAGATCGGACAGGGAGTTATGGCTACACCTTC CATSRDRTGSYGYTF
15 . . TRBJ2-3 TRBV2 TGTGCCAGCAGTGATTGGGGGACTAGCACAGATACGCAGTATTTT CASSDWGTSTDTQYF
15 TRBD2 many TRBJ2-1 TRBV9 TGTGCCAGCAGCCTTACTAGCGTCTCCTACAATGAGCAGTTCTTC CASSLTSVSYNEQFF
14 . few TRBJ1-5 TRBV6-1 TGTGCCAGCAGTGACAGGGGTAACAATCAGCCCCAGCATTTT CASSDRGNNQPQHF
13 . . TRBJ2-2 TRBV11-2 TGTGCCAGCAGCTTCTTGGGGTCCGGGGAGCTGTTTTTT CASSFLGSGELFF
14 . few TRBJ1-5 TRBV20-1 TGCAGTGCTGAATCGGACGGGAGGACGGGACCCCAGCATTTT CSAESDGRTGPQHF
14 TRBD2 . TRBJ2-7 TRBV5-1 TGCGCCAGCAGCTTGAGCGGGGACTATGAGGAGCAGTACTTC CASSLSGDYEEQYF
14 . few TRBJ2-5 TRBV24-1 TGTGCCACCGGAGGCCCTACGGCGCAAGAGACCCAGTACTTC CATGGPTAQETQYF
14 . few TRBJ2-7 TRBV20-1 TGCAGTGCTCTATTGTGGCGGGTCTCCTACGAGCAGTACTTC CSALLWRVSYEQYF
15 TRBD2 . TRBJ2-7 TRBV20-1 TGCAGTGCTAGAGCTCCCGGGTCGGGGAGGGAAGAGCAGTACTTC CSARAPGSGREEQYF
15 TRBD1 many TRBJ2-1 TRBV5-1 TGCGCCAGCAGCACCACAGGGGGTGATAACAATGAGCAGTTCTTC CASSTTGGDNNEQFF
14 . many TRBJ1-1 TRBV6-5 TGTGCCAGCCCCCCCGCGGGGCTTCTCACTGAAGCTTTCTTT CASPPAGLLTEAFF
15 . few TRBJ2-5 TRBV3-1 TGTGCCAGCAGCCAAAGGGGGGGGAACCAAGAGACCCAGTACTTC CASSQRGGNQETQYF
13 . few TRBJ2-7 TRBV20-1 TGCAGTGCTAGAGTACACCGCCAAGACGAGCAGTACTTC CSARVHRQDEQYF
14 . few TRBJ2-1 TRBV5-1 TGCGCCAGCAGCTTGCTAGGAACGGGGAATGAGCAGTTCTTC CASSLLGTGNEQFF
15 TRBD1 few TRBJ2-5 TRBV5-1 TGCGCCAGCAGCTCCCCGGGACAGGGGGAAGAGACCCAGTACTTC CASSSPGQGEETQYF
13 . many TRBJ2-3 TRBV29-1 TGCAGCGTCGGACGGATCTTCACAGATACGCAGTATTTT CSVGRIFTDTQYF
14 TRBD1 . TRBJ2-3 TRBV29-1 TGCAGCGCCAAGACAGGGGCTACCACAGATACGCAGTATTTT CSAKTGATTDTQYF
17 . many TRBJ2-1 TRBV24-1 TGTGCCACCAGTGATTTGACTAGAGGTTCAACGGGCAATGAGCAGTTCTTC CATSDLTRGSTGNEQFF
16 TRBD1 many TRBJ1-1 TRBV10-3 TGTGCCATCAGCCATAGGACAGGGAGAAGGGACACTGAAGCTTTCTTT CAISHRTGRRDTEAFF
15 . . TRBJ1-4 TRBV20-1 TGCAGTGCTAGTGACCCAGGCAGGGGCTCTGAAGAACTGTTTTTT CSASDPGRGSEELFF
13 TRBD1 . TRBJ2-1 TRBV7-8 TGTGCCAGCAGCGGGGACAGGGGTTACGAGAAGTTCTTC CASSGDRGYEKFF
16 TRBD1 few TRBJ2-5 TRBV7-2 TGTGCCAGCAGCTACGACAGGGGAGTTTTCCAAGAGACCCAGTACTTC CASSYDRGVFQETQYF
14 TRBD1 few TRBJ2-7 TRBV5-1 TGCGCCAGCAGCTTGTTCGGACAGGGGGCTGAGCAGTACTTC CASSLFGQGAEQYF
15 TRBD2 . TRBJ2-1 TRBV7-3 TGTGCCAGCAGCATCCCTAGCGGGAGCTCCAATGAGCAGTTCTTC CASSIPSGSSNEQFF
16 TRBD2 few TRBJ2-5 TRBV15 TGTGCCACCAGCAGAGATCAGCGGGGGGACCAAGAGACCCAGTACTTC CATSRDQRGDQETQYF
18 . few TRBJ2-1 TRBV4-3 TGCGCCAGCAGCCAAGGACTTGGAGGGGGTCAACTATACAATGAGCAGTTCTTC CASSQGLGGGQLYNEQFF
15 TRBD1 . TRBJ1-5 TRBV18 TGTGCCAGCTCACCTAGACAGGGGGCTTACCAGCCCCAGCATTTT CASSPRQGAYQPQHF
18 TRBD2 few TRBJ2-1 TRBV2 TGTGCCAGCAGGGGGACTAGCGGGAGGGCCGTCGGCTACAATGAGCAGTTCTTC CASRGTSGRAVGYNEQFF
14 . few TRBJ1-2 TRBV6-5 TGTGCCAGCAGTTACGACAGTAAGAACTATGGCTACACCTTC CASSYDSKNYGYTF
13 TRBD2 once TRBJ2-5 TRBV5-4 TGTGCCAGCAGCCGGGGGGGAGAAGGGACCCAGTACTTC CASSRGGEGTQYF
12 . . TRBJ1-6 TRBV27 TGTGCCAGCAGCCTTTATAATTCACCCCTCCACTTT CASSLYNSPLHF
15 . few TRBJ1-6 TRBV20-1 TGCAGTGCTAGAGTGTACAGGGTGGGGAATTCACCCCTCCACTTT CSARVYRVGNSPLHF
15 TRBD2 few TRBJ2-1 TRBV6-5 TGTGCCAGCCGCTCTGTCGGGCTAGCGGACAATGAGCAGTTCTTC CASRSVGLADNEQFF
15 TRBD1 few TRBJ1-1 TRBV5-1 TGCGCCAGCAGCCCGTACAGGGGAGTGAACACTGAAGCTTTCTTT CASSPYRGVNTEAFF
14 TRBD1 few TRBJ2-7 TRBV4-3 TGCGCCAGCAGCCAGGACAGGGCGACCTACGAGCAGTACTTC CASSQDRATYEQYF
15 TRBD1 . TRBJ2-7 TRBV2 TGTGCCAGCAGTAATAACAGGGGGCTCTCCTACGAGCAGTACTTC CASSNNRGLSYEQYF
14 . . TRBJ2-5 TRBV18 TGTGCCAGCTCACCTGAGGTCCACCAAGGGACCCAGTACTTC CASSPEVHQGTQYF
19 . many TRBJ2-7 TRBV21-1 TGTGCCAGCAGCGGAGAGGGGACTAGCAACCCGGGAGGCTTGTGCGAGCAGTACTTC CASSGEGTSNPGGLCEQYF
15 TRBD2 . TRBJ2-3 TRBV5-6 TGTGCCAGCAGATCGCTAGCGGGAGTTTCAGATACGCAGTATTTT CASRSLAGVSDTQYF
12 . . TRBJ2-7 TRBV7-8 TGTGCCAGCAGCCCCGAAAGGGCGCTTTTTTACTTC CASSPERALFYF
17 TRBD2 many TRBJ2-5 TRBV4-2 TGTGCCAGCAGCCAAGATTTGGGTAGCGGGATGAGCGAGACCCAGTACTTC CASSQDLGSGMSETQYF
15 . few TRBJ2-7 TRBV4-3 TGCGCCAGCAGCCAAGATCCGGACGCCTCCTACGAGCAGTACTTC CASSQDPDASYEQYF
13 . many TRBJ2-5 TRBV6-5 TGTGCCAGCAGTTATGGGGGGCAAGAGACCCAGTACTTC CASSYGGQETQYF
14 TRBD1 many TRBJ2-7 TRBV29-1 TGCAGCGTGGCGGGACAGGGATTTACCTACGAGCAGTACTTC CSVAGQGFTYEQYF
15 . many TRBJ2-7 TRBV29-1 TGCAGCGTTGAAGCAGAGGGATCCGGGACCTACGAGCAGTACTTC CSVEAEGSGTYEQYF